This T cell receptor beta chain was identified during a study of CD8 T cells in Susac syndrome. Turning to the study itself: Active disease was present in six of the sequenced Susac syndrome patients, and remission in under ten. Patients with Susac syndrome were therapy-naive, on corticosteroids, or on intravenous immunoglobulin alone at blood draw.

Trimming at V came to 5 bases and at J to 7 bases, leaving 6 bases not matched to a gene. Germline V gene data show CDR1 as SQVTM and CDR2 as ANQGSEA. The CDR3 length is 13 residues. Sequencing of TCR beta was performed on blood CD8+ and CD4+ T cells. Random hexamers were used to reverse transcribe the RNA input (roughly 0.5 to 1 ug). An immunoSEQ multiplex PCR generated amplified TCR beta CDR3 products spanning 54 Vbeta and 13 Jbeta. A single record per CDR3 protein comes from TCRdb applying MiXCR to the immunoSEQ multiplex PCR reads. The table has about 240,000 distinct CDR3 sequences, 90% to 97% seen once.

Sequencing input: CD4+ T cells from PBMCs. The V call is TRBV29-1, the J call TRBJ1-4; the match to TRBD1 covers 8 bases. The sequence was collected from a human donor with Susac syndrome. The CDR3, as DNA: TGCAGCGTTCGGACAGGGCGTTGTGAAAAACTGTTTTTT. Translation: CSVRTGRCEKLFF. Looking up the rest from reference TRBV29-1 and TRBJ1-4 gives the full variable domain: SAVISQKPSRDICQRGTSLTIQCQVDSQVTMMFWYRQQPGQSLTLIATANQGSEATYESGFVIDKFPISRPNLTFSTLTVSNMSPEDSSIYLCSVRTGRCEKLFFGSGTQLSVL.